This TCR beta chain was observed in a study of blood T cell repertoires in COVID-19. Overall study context: Both acute and convalescent COVID-19 samples were obtained from the United States, Italy and Spain. T cells, B-cell-depleted T cells, or PBMCs provided the cDNA or gDNA that served as material.

TCRdb's table, derived via immunoSEQ multiplex PCR, lists solely in-frame clones and lacks some. The repertoire has just over 95,000 clones, 90% of them found once; the top ten carry roughly 5%. Germline V gene sequence: CDR1 MGHRA, CDR2 YSYEKL. The length of the CDR3 is 14 residues. The V end was cut by 4 bases, the J end by 1 base, with 10 bases between. The V call is TRBV4-1, the J call TRBJ1-1; no clear D. This clonotype was sampled from a man aged 45 to 65 with acute or convalescent COVID-19. Sequencing was carried out using peripheral blood. CDR3 in DNA: TGCGCCAGCAGCCTGGAGACGGGGAACACTGAAGCTTTCTTT. Amino acid sequence: CASSLETGNTEAFF.